These 2 T cell receptor beta chains were sequenced from one sample in a study of T-cell reconstitution after alpha-beta-depleted transplantation in children. Molecular barcoding with unique molecular identifiers was used for the TCRbeta library. TCRdb re-called the PCR reads through MiXCR, storing one row per CDR3 protein. The repertoire holds a few hundred thousand distinct CDR3 sequences, approximately 12% seen once, with around 5.8% in the top ten. The source was PBMCs from the stem cell graft donor, collected from the stem cell graft. The receptors here all came from a human donor who donated a stem cell graft to a child with combined immunodeficiency.

This clonotype appeared a few times. V is TRBV6-2 or TRBV6-3 and J is TRBJ1-1; D may be TRBD1 (6 bases). V shed 5 bases and J shed 1 base, with 20 bases lying between them. CDR3 size: 17 residues. Germline CDR1 reads MNHEY; CDR2 reads SVGEGT. CDR3 bases: TGTGCCAGCAGTCCCCGGCCCCTACAGGGCCGGAACACTGAAGCTTTCTTT. Translating it yields CASSPRPLQGRNTEAFF.

This clonotype has more than one count but fewer than ten. The rearrangement links TRBV29-1 to TRBJ1-2; D is uncertain. The CDR3 runs to 8 residues. Deletions cut 6 bases from V and 8 bases from J, with 4 bases between. Germline V lookup: CDR1 SQVTM, CDR2 ANQGSEA. DNA of the CDR3: TGCAGCGTACCCGGCTACACCTTC. Amino acids: CSVPGYTF. The full variable domain, in which reference TRBV29-1 and TRBJ1-2 provide the parts outside the CDR3, is SAVISQKPSRDICQRGTSLTIQCQVDSQVTMMFWYRQQPGQSLTLIATANQGSEATYESGFVIDKFPISRPNLTFSTLTVSNMSPEDSSIYLCSVPGYTFGSGTRLTVV.